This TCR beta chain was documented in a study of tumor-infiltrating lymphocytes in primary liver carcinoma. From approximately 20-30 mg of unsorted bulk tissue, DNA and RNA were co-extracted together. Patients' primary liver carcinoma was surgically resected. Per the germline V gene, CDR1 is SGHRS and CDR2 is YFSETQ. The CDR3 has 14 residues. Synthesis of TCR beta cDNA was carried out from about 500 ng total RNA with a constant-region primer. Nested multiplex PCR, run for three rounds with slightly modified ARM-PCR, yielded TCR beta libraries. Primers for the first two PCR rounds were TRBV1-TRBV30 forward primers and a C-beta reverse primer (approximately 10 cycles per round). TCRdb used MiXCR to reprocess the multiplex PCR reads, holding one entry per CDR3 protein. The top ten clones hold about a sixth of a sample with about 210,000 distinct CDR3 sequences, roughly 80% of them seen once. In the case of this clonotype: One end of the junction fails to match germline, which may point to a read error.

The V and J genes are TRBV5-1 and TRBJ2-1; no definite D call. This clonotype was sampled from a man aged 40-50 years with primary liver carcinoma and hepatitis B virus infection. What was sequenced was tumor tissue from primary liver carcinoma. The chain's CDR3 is CSSSLELQPNEQFF. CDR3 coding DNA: TGTTCCAGCAGCTTGGAACTCCAACCCAATGAGCAGTTCTTC.